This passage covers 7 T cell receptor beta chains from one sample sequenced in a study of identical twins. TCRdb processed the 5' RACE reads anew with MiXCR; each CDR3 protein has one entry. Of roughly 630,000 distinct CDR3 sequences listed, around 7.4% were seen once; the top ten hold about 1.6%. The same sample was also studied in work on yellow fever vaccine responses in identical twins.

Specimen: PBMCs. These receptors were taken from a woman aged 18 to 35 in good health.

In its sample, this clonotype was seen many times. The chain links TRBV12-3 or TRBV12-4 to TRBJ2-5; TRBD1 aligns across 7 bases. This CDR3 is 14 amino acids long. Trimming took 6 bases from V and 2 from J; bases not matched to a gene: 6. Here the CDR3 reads CASSPLDRQETQYF. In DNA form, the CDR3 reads TGTGCCAGCAGCCCTTTGGACAGGCAAGAGACCCAGTACTTC.

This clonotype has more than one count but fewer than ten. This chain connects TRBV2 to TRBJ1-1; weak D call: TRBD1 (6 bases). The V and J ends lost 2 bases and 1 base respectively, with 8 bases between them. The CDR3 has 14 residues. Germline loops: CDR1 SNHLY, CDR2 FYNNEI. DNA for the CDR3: TGTGCCAGCAGTGAAAGGACAGCGAACACTGAAGCTTTCTTT. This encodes CASSERTANTEAFF.

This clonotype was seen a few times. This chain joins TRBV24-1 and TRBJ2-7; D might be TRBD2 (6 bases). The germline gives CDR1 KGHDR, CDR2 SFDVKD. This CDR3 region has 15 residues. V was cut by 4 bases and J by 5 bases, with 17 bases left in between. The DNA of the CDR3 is TGTGCCACCAGTGACTCCGGGACTGTAGAGGACGAGCAGTACTTC. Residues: CATSDSGTVEDEQYF.

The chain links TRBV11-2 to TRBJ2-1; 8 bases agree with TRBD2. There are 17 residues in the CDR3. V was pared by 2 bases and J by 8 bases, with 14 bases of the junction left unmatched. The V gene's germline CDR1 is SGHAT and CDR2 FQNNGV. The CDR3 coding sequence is TGTGCCAGCAGCTTATTGGTCGGGAGGGAGGTCGGTGATGAGCAGTTCTTC. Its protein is CASSLLVGREVGDEQFF.

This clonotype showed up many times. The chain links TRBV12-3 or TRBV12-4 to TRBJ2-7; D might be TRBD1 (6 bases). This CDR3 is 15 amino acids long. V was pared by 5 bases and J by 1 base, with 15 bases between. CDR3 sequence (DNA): TGTGCCAGCAGTCCTACCGGGACACCGTCCTACGAGCAGTACTTC. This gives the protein CASSPTGTPSYEQYF.

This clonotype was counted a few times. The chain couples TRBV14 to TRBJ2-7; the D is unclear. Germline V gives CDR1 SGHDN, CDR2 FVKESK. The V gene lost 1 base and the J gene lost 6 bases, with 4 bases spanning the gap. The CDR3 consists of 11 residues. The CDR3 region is CASSQGFEQYF. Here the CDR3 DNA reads TGTGCCAGCAGCCAAGGATTCGAGCAGTACTTC.

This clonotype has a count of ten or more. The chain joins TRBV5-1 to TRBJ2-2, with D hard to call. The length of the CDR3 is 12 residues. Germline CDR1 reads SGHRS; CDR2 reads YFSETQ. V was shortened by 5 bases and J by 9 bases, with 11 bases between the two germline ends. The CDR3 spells CASRIPPRELFF. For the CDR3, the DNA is TGCGCCAGCAGGATTCCCCCCCGGGAGCTGTTTTTT.